This entry lists 30 T cell receptor beta chains sequenced from one sample in a study of T cell responses to AZD1222 COVID-19 vaccine. The assay was immunoSEQ multiplex PCR, and TCRdb's table has in-frame clones only and misses some. This table has over 120,000 clones, over 90% appearing once. Sequences were derived from peripheral blood, sampled on day 0 of AZD1222 vaccination. The receptors derive from an adult in good health.

The chain joins TRBV5-1 to TRBJ2-3; D is uncertain. The CDR3 contains 11 residues. V shed 2 bases and J shed 2 bases, with 0 bases lying between them. Per the germline V gene, CDR1 is SGHRS and CDR2 is YFSETQ. The CDR3, as DNA: TGCGCCAGCAGCTTCACAGATACGCAGTATTTT. Residues: CASSFTDTQYF.

The rearrangement joins TRBV7-8 to TRBJ2-1; 9 nucleotides align to TRBD1. Germline values: CDR1 SGHVS, CDR2 FQNEAQ. This CDR3 has 17 residues. V lost 3 bases to trimming and J lost 7 bases; unmatched junction nucleotides: 13. This CDR3 reads CASSFLSGTGRKNEQFF. In nucleotides, the CDR3 is TGTGCCAGCAGCTTCCTTTCTGGGACAGGGCGTAAGAATGAGCAGTTCTTC.

The chain carries TRBV10-3 and TRBJ2-1, with D tentatively TRBD2 (5 bases). The CDR3 extends over 16 amino acids. In germline, CDR1 is ENHRY, CDR2 SYGVKD. Trimming removed 7 bases from V and 0 bases from J, with 16 bases in between. In nucleotides, the CDR3 is TGTGCCATCAAAGGCCCAGCGGCGAGCTCCTACAATGAGCAGTTCTTC. It translates to CAIKGPAASSYNEQFF.

The genes are TRBV3-1 (or the pseudogene TRBV3-2) and TRBJ2-1, with D possibly being TRBD2 (5 bases). Germline CDR1 is LGHDT and CDR2 is YNNKEL (reference sequence). The V and J ends lost 4 bases and 7 bases respectively, with 14 bases between them. The CDR3 contains 14 residues. The CDR3 DNA sequence: TGTGCCAGCAGCCCCAGCGGAGTAAGGAATGAGCAGTTCTTC. Its protein product is CASSPSGVRNEQFF.

This chain connects TRBV23-1 to TRBJ1-4, with 9 bases identical to TRBD1. TRBV23-1 is given ORF status, its function remaining uncertain. The CDR3 is 17 residues long. The J segment lost 10 bases and the V segment lost 0 bases, leaving 12 bases of the junction unmatched. This CDR3 is CASSQSGGDRATGKLFF. In nucleotides, the CDR3 is TGCGCCAGCAGTCAATCGGGGGGGGACAGGGCTACGGGAAAACTGTTTTTT.

The chain has TRBV7-2 and TRBJ1-2, with D hard to call. Germline CDR1 reads SGHTA; CDR2 reads FQGNSA. The V and J ends lost 0 bases and 3 bases respectively, with 11 bases between them. This CDR3 is built from 15 residues. The CDR3 DNA reads TGTGCCAGCAGCTTAGCGTTGGGTTTTGACTATGGCTACACCTTC. Translated: CASSLALGFDYGYTF.

DNA for the CDR3: TGTGCCAGCAGCTTAGGTCATGTCTATGGCTACACCTTC. It specifies CASSLGHVYGYTF. The chain is built from TRBV5-6 and TRBJ1-2; D is undetermined. The length of the CDR3 is 13 residues. V was pared by 2 bases and J by 4 bases, with 9 bases between. The germline gives CDR1 SGHDT, CDR2 YYEEEE.

J is TRBJ2-7 and V is TRBV20-1; no reliable D call. This CDR3 contains 11 residues. Germline V lookup: CDR1 DFQATT, CDR2 SNEGSKA (reference sequence). Trimming removed 3 bases at V and 7 bases at J, with 10 bases between. CDR3 in DNA: TGCAGTGCTAGTGTTCTAGAAGAGCAGTACTTC. It codes for CSASVLEEQYF.

This chain joins TRBV30 and TRBJ2-5, with TRBD1 matching over 8 bases. V lost 0 bases to trimming and J lost 7 bases; unmatched junction nucleotides: 4. The CDR3 is made up of 13 amino acids. Germline V gene sequence: CDR1 GTSNPN, CDR2 SVGIG (reference sequence). DNA of the CDR3: TGTGCCTGGAGTGTTGGACAGGGTGGGACCCAGTACTTC. It yields the protein CAWSVGQGGTQYF.

This clone was seen just once. The chain combines TRBV19 with TRBJ2-1; D gene ambiguous. The germline V and J ends were trimmed by 2 bases and 3 bases, with 5 bases remaining between them. Per the germline V gene, CDR1 is LNHDA and CDR2 is SQIVND (reference sequence). The CDR3 is 13 residues long. As DNA, the CDR3 is TGTGCCAGTAGTATAACCTACTACAATGAGCAGTTCTTC. Translated: CASSITYYNEQFF.

The chain links TRBV10-3 to TRBJ1-2; D remains unclear. Germline V gives CDR1 ENHRY, CDR2 SYGVKD. The CDR3 spans 11 residues. V was cut by 8 bases and J by 3 bases, with 7 bases left in between. This CDR3 is CAIGDYYGYTF. CDR3 in DNA: TGTGCCATCGGAGATTACTATGGCTACACCTTC.

The chain has TRBV10-2 and TRBJ2-2; 8 positions agree with TRBD1. V shed 6 bases, J shed 5 bases, and the junction held 8 bases outside the gene matches. Germline V gene sequence: CDR1 WSHSY, CDR2 SAAADI. This CDR3 has 15 residues. Here the CDR3 DNA reads TGCGCCAGCAGATTAAACAGGGGGTGGACCGGGGAGCTGTTTTTT. Its translation is CASRLNRGWTGELFF.

V is TRBV11-1 and J is TRBJ2-7; possible D gene TRBD2, 6 bases. This CDR3 contains 15 residues. Trimming left V 5 bases short and J 5 bases short, with 19 bases between. In germline, CDR1 is SGHAT, CDR2 FQDESV (reference sequence). CDR3 amino acids: CASSVGTGERDEQYF. The CDR3 DNA follows: TGTGCCAGCAGCGTGGGGACGGGGGAAAGGGACGAGCAGTACTTC.

V usage is TRBV19 and J usage is TRBJ2-2; TRBD2 agrees at 13 bases. This CDR3 region has 17 residues. Looked up from germline, CDR1 is LNHDA and CDR2 is SQIVND (reference sequence). The ends lost 7 bases at V and 3 bases at J; junction bases unmatched: 8. The DNA of the CDR3 is TGTGCCAGTACCAGGACTAGCGGGAGCGTTGACACCGGGGAGCTGTTTTTT. Encoded protein: CASTRTSGSVDTGELFF.

The chain combines TRBV15 with TRBJ2-1, with a weak D call TRBD2 (6 bases). The length of the CDR3 is 13 residues. CDR1 is LNHNV, CDR2 YYDKDF, per germline (reference sequence). Between the trimmed V and J ends, which lost 5 bases and 5 bases, there was a span of 10 bases. The CDR3: CATSSGLNNEQFF. CDR3 in DNA: TGTGCCACCAGCTCGGGACTTAACAATGAGCAGTTCTTC.

This rearrangement joins TRBV7-2 to TRBJ2-3; 9 nucleotides agree with TRBD2. Trimming cost V 1 base and J 2 bases; bases outside gene matches: 1. Germline V CDR1 and CDR2: SGHTA, FQGNSA. The CDR3 has 15 residues. The CDR3 loop is CASSLGLADTDTQYF. As DNA, the CDR3 is TGTGCCAGCAGCTTAGGACTAGCGGACACAGATACGCAGTATTTT.

Here the CDR3 DNA reads TGTGCCAGCAGTGTTGGACAGCTCGCTGAAGCTTTCTTT. This sequence encodes CASSVGQLAEAFF. The chain combines TRBV12-3 or TRBV12-4 with TRBJ1-1; a possible D gene is TRBD1 (6 bases). The CDR3 is made up of 13 amino acids. The V end lost 5 bases, the J end lost 6 bases, and 13 bases lay between the germline ends.

V is TRBV5-1 and J is TRBJ2-6; TRBD1 agrees at 10 bases. After removal of 2 bases from V and 1 base from J, the junction contained 6 bases not matched to a gene. From germline, CDR1 is SGHRS and CDR2 YFSETQ. CDR3 length: 18 amino acids. The DNA for the CDR3 is TGCGCCAGCAGCTTTACCGGACAGGGGGTATCTGGGGCCAACGTCCTGACTTTC. Protein sequence: CASSFTGQGVSGANVLTF.

The chain is built from TRBV20-1 and TRBJ2-1; D is perhaps TRBD2 (6 bases). V lost 3 bases, J lost 8 bases, and 8 bases lay in between. In germline, CDR1 is DFQATT, CDR2 SNEGSKA (reference sequence). The CDR3 sequence is 11 residues long. The CDR3 sequence is CSASGGDEQFF. The CDR3 DNA sequence: TGCAGTGCTAGTGGAGGGGATGAGCAGTTCTTC.

The CDR3 region is CASSLAGSNQPQHF. The CDR3 DNA follows: TGTGCCAGCAGCTTGGCCGGTAGCAATCAGCCCCAGCATTTT. This sequence joins TRBV5-6 and TRBJ1-5; D is undetermined. Per germline, CDR1 SGHDT and CDR2 YYEEEE. CDR3 length equals 14 residues. V was cut by 0 bases and J by 0 bases, with 4 bases left in between. Drawing the rest from reference TRBV5-6 and TRBJ1-5, the complete variable domain is DAGVTQSPTHLIKTRGQQVTLRCSPKSGHDTVSWYQQALGQGPQFIFQYYEEEERQRGNFPDRFSGHQFPNYSSELNVNALLLGDSALYLCASSLAGSNQPQHFGDGTRLSIL.

The chain joins TRBV5-1 to TRBJ1-1; 10 bases are shared with TRBD1. The ends lost 4 bases at V and 4 bases at J; junction bases unmatched: 7. CDR3 size: 15 residues. Germline loops: CDR1 SGHRS, CDR2 YFSETQ. CDR3 protein: CASSRPTGGGTEAFF. CDR3 in DNA: TGCGCCAGCAGCCGACCGACAGGGGGCGGCACTGAAGCTTTCTTT.

This chain links TRBV9 with TRBJ1-2; D is unclear. In germline, CDR1 is SGDLS, CDR2 YYNGEE. V was shortened by 0 bases and J by 3 bases, with 9 bases between the two germline ends. CDR3 length: 14 amino acids. CDR3 nucleotides: TGTGCCAGCAGCGTAGCTATGGGTCACTATGGCTACACCTTC. As protein: CASSVAMGHYGYTF.

The rearrangement uses TRBV7-9 and TRBJ2-2, with 8 bases identical to TRBD1. Germline CDR1 reads SEHNR; CDR2 reads FQNEAQ (reference sequence). The length of the CDR3 is 14 residues. V lost 7 bases, J lost 5 bases, and 6 bases stayed unmatched. CDR3 sequence reads: CASTRGQGTGELFF. DNA for the CDR3: TGTGCCAGCACCCGAGGACAGGGAACCGGGGAGCTGTTTTTT.

The gene calls are TRBV6-1 and TRBJ1-5; D is unclear. The germline CDR1 and CDR2 sequences are MNHNS and SASEGT. This CDR3 is built from 12 residues. Trimming pared 2 bases from V and 1 base from J, leaving 0 bases between. DNA of the CDR3: TGTGCCAGCAGTGAAAGCAATCAGCCCCAGCATTTT. Protein: CASSESNQPQHF.

This chain uses TRBV3-1 (or the pseudogene TRBV3-2) with TRBJ2-7; possible D gene TRBD2, 5 bases. Germline V gene data show CDR1 as LGHDT and CDR2 as YNNKEL (reference sequence). The CDR3 runs 14 residues. V gave up 0 bases and J gave up 4 bases, with 10 bases separating them. CDR3 nucleotide sequence: TGTGCCAGCAGCCAAGACCCGCGGGCGTACGAGCAGTACTTC. It translates to CASSQDPRAYEQYF.

This sequence joins TRBV19 and TRBJ1-1; D unclear. The germline gives CDR1 LNHDA, CDR2 SQIVND (reference sequence). CDR3 length: 16 residues. V lost 0 bases to trimming and J lost 0 bases, with 11 bases between them. As DNA, the CDR3 is TGTGCCAGTAGTATAGAAACTTTTGTAATGAACACTGAAGCTTTCTTT. Translating it yields CASSIETFVMNTEAFF.

CDR3 region: CASSSTPGTSASYEQYF. CDR3 sequence (DNA): TGCGCCAGCAGCTCAACCCCCGGGACTAGCGCGTCCTACGAGCAGTACTTC. This chain connects TRBV5-1 to TRBJ2-7, with 10 positions matching TRBD2. The V gene end was trimmed by 3 bases and the J gene end by 1 base; junction bases not matched to a gene: 10. The CDR3 length is 17 residues. CDR1 SGHRS and CDR2 YFSETQ come from the germline V gene.

The chain is built from TRBV5-1 and TRBJ2-7; the D gene is possibly TRBD1 (5 bases). The CDR3 totals 16 residues. Trimming left V 5 bases short and J 6 bases short, with 24 bases between. CDR1 SGHRS and CDR2 YFSETQ come from the germline V gene. The CDR3 region is CASSTVAGRQGIEQYF. The CDR3 coding sequence is TGCGCCAGCAGTACGGTGGCCGGGCGCCAGGGCATCGAGCAGTACTTC.

This chain links TRBV2 with TRBJ2-1, with unresolved D. Trimming removed 2 bases from V and 2 bases from J, with 10 bases in between. This CDR3 has 15 residues. CDR1 and CDR2 (germline): SNHLY, FYNNEI. The CDR3 nucleotides read TGTGCCAGCAGTGAACGTCTCATCACCTACAATGAGCAGTTCTTC. Residues: CASSERLITYNEQFF.

This clone came up once. This chain uses TRBV15 with TRBJ2-7; 7 bases agree with TRBD1. The trim removed 0 bases at V and 5 bases at J, leaving 10 bases unmatched. CDR1 is LNHNV, CDR2 YYDKDF, per germline (reference sequence). CDR3 length equals 16 residues. In DNA, the CDR3 is TGTGCCACCAGCAGAGATCTTGTCGACAGGGCCCACGAGCAGTACTTC. This gives the protein CATSRDLVDRAHEQYF.